Listed below are T cell receptor beta chains from one sample, sequenced in a study of T cells in Graves' hyperthyroidism and ophthalmopathy. In TCRdb, the multiplex PCR reads were re-called with MiXCR into one record per CDR3 protein. The table shows some 300,000 distinct CDR3 sequences, with roughly an eighth occurring only once. Sequencing used blood. The receptors derive from a woman aged 40 to 50 with Graves' hyperthyroidism. CDR3s include the opening cysteine and the closing phenylalanine or tryptophan. D genes are given only for firm matches. The size field is filled for only some rows; it gives once, few, many or a size class.

TRBV3-1	-	TRBJ1-2	many	TGTGCCAGCAGCCCGAGAGGGACCAACTATGGCTACACCTTC	CASSPRGTNYGYTF
TRBV9	-	TRBJ1-1	-	TGTGCCAGCAGCGTAGTCCAGGGTGAAGCTTTCTTT	CASSVVQGEAFF
TRBV12-3/TRBV12-4	-	TRBJ1-1	many	TGTGCCAGCAGCCCCGTCCGGCAGAACACTGAAGCTTTCTTT	CASSPVRQNTEAFF
TRBV29-1	TRBD2	TRBJ2-7	-	TGCAGCGTTGTTCAGATAGCGGGAGGGCCTTACGAGCAGTACTTC	CSVVQIAGGPYEQYF
TRBV29-1	TRBD1	TRBJ1-2	many	TGCAGCGTTGAAACCCGGATGGGGACAGGGAATGGCTACACCTTC	CSVETRMGTGNGYTF
TRBV3-1	-	TRBJ2-1	many	TGTGCCAGCAGCCAAACGACTAGGCACAATGAGCAGTTCTTC	CASSQTTRHNEQFF
TRBV6-1	-	TRBJ2-7	many	TGTGCCAGCAGTGCCCCTCGGGACAACTCCTACGAGCAGTACTTC	CASSAPRDNSYEQYF
TRBV5-1	TRBD2	TRBJ2-4	few	TGCGCCAGCAGCTTGGGTAGCGGGAGTGGGGACATTCAGTACTTC	CASSLGSGSGDIQYF
TRBV19	-	TRBJ1-2	many	TGTGCCAGTAGTATAGAACGAGAAGCCTATGGCTACACCTTC	CASSIEREAYGYTF
TRBV6-2/TRBV6-3	-	TRBJ2-2	many	TGTGCCAGCAGTTACTCGAGGGAAGGGGCTGACACCGGGGAGCTGTTTTTT	CASSYSREGADTGELFF
TRBV20-1	TRBD2	TRBJ2-3	-	TGCAGTGCTTCCGGAGCGGGAGTCACAGATACGCAGTATTTT	CSASGAGVTDTQYF
TRBV6-1	-	TRBJ2-7	many	TGTGCCAGCAGTTCCGGTGGGCACGAGCAGTACTTC	CASSSGGHEQYF
TRBV19	-	TRBJ1-1	few	TGTGCCACCGTAGAAAACGGAGTCTTT	CATVENGVF
TRBV19	-	TRBJ1-5	many	TGTGCCAGTAGTATAGGGCAGGCCGACGCGCCCCAGCATTTT	CASSIGQADAPQHF
TRBV12-3/TRBV12-4	-	TRBJ2-1	-	TGTGCCAGCAGTTTAGCGCCCGGGGGCCGTCGGCTCTTC	CASSLAPGGRRLF
TRBV18	-	TRBJ1-1	few	TGTGCCAGCTCACCCCCTTTGGGGGGTGACACTGAAGCTTTCTTT	CASSPPLGGDTEAFF
TRBV9	TRBD1	TRBJ1-1	many	TGTGCCAGCAGCGCAAACCGGGACAGGGAGGGCACTGAAGCTTTCTTT	CASSANRDREGTEAFF
TRBV2	-	TRBJ1-5	many	TGTGCCAGCAGCGGGCAGTCGCATAGCAATCAGCCCCAGCATTTT	CASSGQSHSNQPQHF
TRBV12-5	-	TRBJ2-1	many	TGTGCTAGTGGTTTTGACTTATCCGAAGATGAGCAGTTCTTC	CASGFDLSEDEQFF
TRBV20-1	TRBD2	TRBJ2-5	-	TGCAGTGCTGGGGGTAGCGGGAAGAAGGGGGAGACCCAGTACTTC	CSAGGSGKKGETQYF
TRBV20-1	-	TRBJ2-1	few	TGCAGTGGGGCTTCCGGGAGCTACAATGAGCAGTTCTTC	CSGASGSYNEQFF
TRBV28	-	TRBJ1-2	many	TGTGCCAGCAGGGCCCCCGCAGGGGTCTATGGCTACACCTTC	CASRAPAGVYGYTF
TRBV28	TRBD2	TRBJ2-7	many	TGTGCCAGCAGCTCCGCCTGGGAGGGCTCCTACGAGCAGTACTTC	CASSSAWEGSYEQYF
TRBV13	TRBD1	TRBJ1-1	many	TGTGCCAGCAGGGGACAGGGGGTCATGAACACTGAAGCTTTCTTT	CASRGQGVMNTEAFF
TRBV10-3	-	TRBJ1-5	-	TGTGCCATCAGCCCCGCGACAGCCAATCAGCCCCAGCATTTT	CAISPATANQPQHF
TRBV7-8	-	TRBJ1-5	many	TGTGCCAGCAGCTTAGGCGCAGGGAATAGCAATCAGCCCCAGCATTTT	CASSLGAGNSNQPQHF
TRBV12-3/TRBV12-4	TRBD2	TRBJ2-1	many	TGTGCCAGCAGTTTTGCGGGAGGACTCGGCAATGAGCAGTTCTTC	CASSFAGGLGNEQFF